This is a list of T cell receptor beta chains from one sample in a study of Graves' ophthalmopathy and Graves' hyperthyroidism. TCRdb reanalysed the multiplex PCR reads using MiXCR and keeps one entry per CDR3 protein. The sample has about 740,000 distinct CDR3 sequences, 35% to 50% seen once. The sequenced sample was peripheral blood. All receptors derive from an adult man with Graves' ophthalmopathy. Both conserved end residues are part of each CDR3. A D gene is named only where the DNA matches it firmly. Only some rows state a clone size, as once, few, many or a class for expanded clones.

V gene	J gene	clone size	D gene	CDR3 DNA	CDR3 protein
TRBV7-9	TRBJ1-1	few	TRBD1	TGTGCCAGCAGCTTGGGTGACAGGGCAACTGAAGCTTTCTTT	CASSLGDRATEAFF
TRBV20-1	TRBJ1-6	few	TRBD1	TGCAGTGCTAGAGACCCGGGACAGAATAATTCACCCCTCCACTTT	CSARDPGQNNSPLHF
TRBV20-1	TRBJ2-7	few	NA	TGCAGTGCTAGAGCATTCCGGGACCCGCGGGACGAGCAGTACTTC	CSARAFRDPRDEQYF
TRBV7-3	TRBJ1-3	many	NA	TGTGCCAGCAGCATGACCGGGGCAGGGGACGGAAACACCATATATTTT	CASSMTGAGDGNTIYF
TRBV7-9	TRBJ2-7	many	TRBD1	TGTGCCACCAGAGGACAGGGGAGCATTGAGCAGTACTTC	CATRGQGSIEQYF
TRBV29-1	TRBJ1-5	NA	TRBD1	TGCAGCGTTGACAGGGGGCGGGGGACCCAGCATTTT	CSVDRGRGTQHF
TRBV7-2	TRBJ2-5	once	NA	TGTGCCAGCCAAGAGGGGACAAGGGATGGCCGATTAATGGAGACCCAGTACTTC	CASQEGTRDGRLMETQYF
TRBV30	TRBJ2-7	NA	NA	TGTGCCGCCTTCGGGAGTTACGAGCAGTACTTC	CAAFGSYEQYF
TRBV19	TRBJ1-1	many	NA	TGTGCCAGTAGTACCGGATTGAACACTGAAGCTTTCTTT	CASSTGLNTEAFF
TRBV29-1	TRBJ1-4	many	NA	TGCAGCGTTGTTGGTTCTCGGGAAAAACTGTTTTTT	CSVVGSREKLFF
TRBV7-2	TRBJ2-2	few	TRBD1	TGTGCCAGCAGCGCAGGGGGTACAGGGAACACCGGGGAGCTGTTTTTT	CASSAGGTGNTGELFF
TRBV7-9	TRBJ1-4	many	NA	TGTGCCAGCAGCTTAGGTTTTGGCGGCCGGAATGAAAAACTGTTTTTT	CASSLGFGGRNEKLFF
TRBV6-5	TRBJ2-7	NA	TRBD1	TGTGCCATCCGTCCGGGACAGGGGGCCTACGAGCAGTACTTC	CAIRPGQGAYEQYF
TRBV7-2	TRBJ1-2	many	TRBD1	TGTGCCAGCAGCAGAACAGGGGGAGGGGGCTACACCTTC	CASSRTGGGGYTF
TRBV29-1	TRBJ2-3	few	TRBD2	TGCAGCGTTGACTTCGCGGGAGACACAGATACGCAGTATTTT	CSVDFAGDTDTQYF
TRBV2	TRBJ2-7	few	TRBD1	TGTGCCAGCACAGGGACAGGGGTAAGCTCCTACGAGCAGTACTTC	CASTGTGVSSYEQYF
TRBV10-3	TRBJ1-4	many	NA	TGTGCCAGCAGACAGAATGAAAAACTGTTTTTT	CASRQNEKLFF
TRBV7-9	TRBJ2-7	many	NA	TGTGCCAGCAGCTTAGGAGGGCTATCCTACGAGCAGTACTTC	CASSLGGLSYEQYF
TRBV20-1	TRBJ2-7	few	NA	TGCAGTGCCACCGAACCCCGGTGGTCCTACGAGCAGTACTTC	CSATEPRWSYEQYF
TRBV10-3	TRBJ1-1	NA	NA	TGTGCCAGCAGTTTAGGGACACCCAAGTCCCGAGCTTTCTTT	CASSLGTPKSRAFF
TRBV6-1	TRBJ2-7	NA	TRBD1	TGTGCCAGCAGTTATAACCAGGGACAGGGATACGAGCAGTACTTC	CASSYNQGQGYEQYF
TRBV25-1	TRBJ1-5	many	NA	TGTGCCAGCAGTGAACAGGGGATGGGGGATCAGCCCCAGCATTTT	CASSEQGMGDQPQHF
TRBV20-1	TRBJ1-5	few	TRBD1	TGCAGTGCTAGCAAGACAGGGAATAGCAATCAGCCCCAGCATTTT	CSASKTGNSNQPQHF
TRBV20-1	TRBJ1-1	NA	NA	TGCAGTGCTAGCCGACCGAACACTGAAGCTTTCTTT	CSASRPNTEAFF
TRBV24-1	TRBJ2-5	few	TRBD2	TGTGCCACCAGTGAACTCCCGCGGGGGGGATACCAAGAGACCCAGTACTTC	CATSELPRGGYQETQYF
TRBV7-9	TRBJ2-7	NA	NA	TGTGCCAGCAGCACGGGCCCTCGCCCCTACGAGCAGTACTTC	CASSTGPRPYEQYF
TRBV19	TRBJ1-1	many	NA	TGTGCCAGTAGTACAGGGTCCCGGGGAGCTTTCTTT	CASSTGSRGAFF
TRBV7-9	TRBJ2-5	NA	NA	TGTGCCAGCAGCTTCCAAGAGACCCGGCACTTC	CASSFQETRHF
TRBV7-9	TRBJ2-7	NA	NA	TGTGCCAGCAGCTTAGCTCTACTAAACTATGGCTTCGAGCAGTACTTC	CASSLALLNYGFEQYF